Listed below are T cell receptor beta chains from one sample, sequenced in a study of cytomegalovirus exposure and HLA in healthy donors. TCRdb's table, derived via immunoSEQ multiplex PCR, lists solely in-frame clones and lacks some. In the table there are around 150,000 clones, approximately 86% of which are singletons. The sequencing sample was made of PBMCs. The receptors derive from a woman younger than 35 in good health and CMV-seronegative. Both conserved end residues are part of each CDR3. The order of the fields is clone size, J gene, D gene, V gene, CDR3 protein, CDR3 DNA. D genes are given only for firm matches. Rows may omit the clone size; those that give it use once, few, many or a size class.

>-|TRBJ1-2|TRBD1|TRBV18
CASSEQDRAVNTF
TGTGCCAGCTCAGAACAGGACAGGGCGGTAAACACCTTC
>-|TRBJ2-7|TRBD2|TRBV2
CASSEEGLAGPYEQYF
TGTGCCAGCAGTGAAGAGGGACTAGCGGGACCCTACGAGCAGTACTTC
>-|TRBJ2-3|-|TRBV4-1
CASSQPSLRVYTQYF
TGCGCCAGCAGCCAACCCTCCCTCAGGGTTTACACGCAGTATTTT
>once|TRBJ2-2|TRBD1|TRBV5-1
CASSPIDRDTGELFF
TGCGCCAGCAGCCCTATCGACAGGGACACCGGGGAGCTGTTTTTT
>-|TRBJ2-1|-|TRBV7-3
CASSLSAQTYNEQFF
TGTGCCAGCAGCTTATCAGCGCAGACCTACAATGAGCAGTTCTTC
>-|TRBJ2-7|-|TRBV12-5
CASGLDVAGSEQYF
TGTGCTAGTGGTTTGGACGTGGCAGGCAGCGAGCAGTACTTC
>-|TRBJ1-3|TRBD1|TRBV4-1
CASSQGDRGGNTIYF
TGCGCCAGCAGCCAAGGGGACAGGGGTGGAAACACCATATATTTT
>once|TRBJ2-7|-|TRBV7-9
CASSFTYEQYF
TGTGCCAGCAGCTTTACCTACGAGCAGTACTTC
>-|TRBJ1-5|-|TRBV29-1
CSAGEGEQPQHF
TGCAGCGCCGGAGAGGGGGAGCAGCCCCAGCATTTT
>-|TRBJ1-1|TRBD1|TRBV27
CASSLSGEENLRGLDTEAFF
TGTGCCAGCAGTTTATCGGGAGAGGAAAACCTCAGGGGGCTCGACACTGAAGCTTTCTTT
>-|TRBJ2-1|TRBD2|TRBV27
CASRAGGYNEQFF
TGTGCCAGCAGGGCGGGGGGGTACAATGAGCAGTTCTTC
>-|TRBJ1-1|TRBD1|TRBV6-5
CASSYYRGTEAFF
TGTGCCAGCAGTTACTACAGGGGCACTGAAGCTTTCTTT
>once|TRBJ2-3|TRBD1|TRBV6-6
CASSFGQGATDTQYF
TGTGCCAGCAGTTTCGGTCAGGGGGCCACAGATACGCAGTATTTT
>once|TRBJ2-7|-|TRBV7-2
CASSLGTFTYEQYF
TGTGCCAGCAGCTTAGGGACTTTTACCTACGAGCAGTACTTC
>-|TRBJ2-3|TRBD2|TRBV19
CASTSAAAGGAADTQYF
TGTGCCAGTACCTCCGCTGCAGCGGGGGGGGCGGCAGATACGCAGTATTTT
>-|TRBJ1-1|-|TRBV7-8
CASSGGTEAFF
TGTGCCAGCAGCGGGGGGACTGAAGCTTTCTTT
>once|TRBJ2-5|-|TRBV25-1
CASSEIGGETQYF
TGTGCCAGCAGTGAAATCGGAGGAGAGACCCAGTACTTC
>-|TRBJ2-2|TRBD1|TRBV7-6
CASSFPPTGTGNTGELFF
TGTGCCAGCAGCTTCCCCCCCACCGGGACAGGGAACACCGGGGAGCTGTTTTTT
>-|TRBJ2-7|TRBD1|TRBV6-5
CASSFGTGTVREQYF
TGTGCCAGCAGTTTCGGGACAGGGACGGTCCGCGAGCAGTACTTC
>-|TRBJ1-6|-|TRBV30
CAWSVLYNSPLHF
TGTGCCTGGAGTGTCCTCTATAATTCACCCCTCCACTTT
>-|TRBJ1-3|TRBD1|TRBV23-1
CASSQSPGQGFSGNTIYF
TGCGCCAGCAGTCAATCCCCTGGACAGGGGTTCTCTGGAAACACCATATATTTT
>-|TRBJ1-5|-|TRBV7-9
CSSSGSGSNQPQHF
TGTTCCAGCAGCGGTTCGGGGAGCAATCAGCCCCAGCATTTT
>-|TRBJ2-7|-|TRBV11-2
CASSPHIGYEQYF
TGTGCCAGCAGCCCCCATATCGGCTACGAGCAGTACTTC
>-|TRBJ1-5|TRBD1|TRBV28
CASSPYRGGNQPQHF
TGTGCCAGCAGTCCCTACAGGGGAGGTAATCAGCCCCAGCATTTT
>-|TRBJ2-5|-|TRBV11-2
CASSSGPQETQYF
TGTGCCAGCAGCTCAGGGCCACAAGAGACCCAGTACTTC
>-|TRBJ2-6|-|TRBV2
CASRAGAPGANVLTF
TGTGCCAGCCGGGCAGGGGCGCCTGGGGCCAACGTCCTGACTTTC
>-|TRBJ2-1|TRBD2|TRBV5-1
CASSLILAGGQENNEQFF
TGCGCCAGCAGCTTAATACTAGCGGGGGGGCAGGAGAACAATGAGCAGTTCTTC
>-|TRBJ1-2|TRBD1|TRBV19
CATFLPGGYGYTF
TGTGCCACTTTTCTTCCAGGGGGCTATGGCTACACCTTC
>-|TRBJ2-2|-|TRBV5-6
CASSLAFGTHGELFF
TGTGCCAGCAGCTTGGCCTTTGGGACACACGGGGAGCTGTTTTTT
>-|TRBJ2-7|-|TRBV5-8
CASSWTRGAYEQYF
TGTGCCAGCAGCTGGACCAGGGGGGCCTACGAGCAGTACTTC
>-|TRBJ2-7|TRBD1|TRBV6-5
CASSLTGTYEQYF
TGTGCCAGCAGTCTGACAGGGACCTACGAGCAGTACTTC
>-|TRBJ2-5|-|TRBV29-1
CSVDAQGRETQYF
TGCAGCGTCGACGCACAGGGTAGGGAGACCCAGTACTTC
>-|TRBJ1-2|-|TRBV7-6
CASSSGQYGYTF
TGTGCCAGCAGCTCAGGACAGTATGGCTACACCTTC
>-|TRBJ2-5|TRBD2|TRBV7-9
CSSGENLQETQYF
TGTTCCAGCGGGGAGAACCTCCAAGAGACCCAGTACTTC
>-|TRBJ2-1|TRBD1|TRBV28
CASTRTDREVGEQFF
TGTGCCAGCACCCGGACGGACAGGGAGGTTGGGGAGCAGTTCTTC
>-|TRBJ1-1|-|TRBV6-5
CASSSYTEAFF
TGTGCCAGCAGTTCCTACACTGAAGCTTTCTTT
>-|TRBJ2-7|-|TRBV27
CASRTRGYEQYF
TGTGCCAGCAGAACCCGGGGTTACGAGCAGTACTTC
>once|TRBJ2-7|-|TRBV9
CASSVVPAYEQYF
TGTGCCAGCAGCGTAGTCCCCGCCTACGAGCAGTACTTC
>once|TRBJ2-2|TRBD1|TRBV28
CASREDRSNTGELFF
TGTGCCAGCAGGGAGGACAGGTCCAACACCGGGGAGCTGTTTTTT
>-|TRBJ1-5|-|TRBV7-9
CSSTQNNQPQHF
TGTTCCAGCACCCAGAATAATCAGCCCCAGCATTTT
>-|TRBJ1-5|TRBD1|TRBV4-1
CASSHSGQGGDQPQHF
TGCGCCAGCAGCCACTCTGGACAGGGTGGGGATCAGCCCCAGCATTTT
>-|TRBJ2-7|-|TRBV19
CASSPDSNYEQYF
TGTGCCAGTAGTCCGGACAGCAACTACGAGCAGTACTTC
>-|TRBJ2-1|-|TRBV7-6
CASSLVGSYNEQFF
TGTGCCAGCAGCTTAGTGGGCAGTTACAATGAGCAGTTCTTC
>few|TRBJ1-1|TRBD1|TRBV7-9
CASSAQQGTEAFF
TGTGCCAGCAGCGCCCAACAGGGGACTGAAGCTTTCTTT
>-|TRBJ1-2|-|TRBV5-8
CASSLARRGFF
TGTGCCAGCAGCTTGGCCAGGAGGGGATTCTTC
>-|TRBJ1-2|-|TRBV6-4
CASSWTHGYTF
TGTGCCAGCAGTTGGACTCATGGCTACACCTTC
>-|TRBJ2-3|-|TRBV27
CASSKQQGVRTDTQYF
TGTGCCAGCAGTAAACAACAGGGAGTTAGAACAGATACGCAGTATTTT
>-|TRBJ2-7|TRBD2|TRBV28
CASSFRGERAYEQYF
TGTGCCAGCAGTTTTCGGGGGGAGAGGGCCTACGAGCAGTACTTC
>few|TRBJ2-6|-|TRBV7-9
CASSFGASGANVLTF
TGTGCCAGCAGCTTCGGAGCTTCTGGGGCCAACGTCCTGACTTTC
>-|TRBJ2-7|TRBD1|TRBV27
CASSPRAGGFYEQYF
TGTGCCAGCAGTCCACGGGCAGGGGGCTTTTACGAGCAGTACTTC
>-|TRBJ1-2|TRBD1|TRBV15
CATTEDRGLIEDGYTF
TGTGCCACCACCGAGGACAGGGGGCTTATTGAAGATGGCTACACCTTC
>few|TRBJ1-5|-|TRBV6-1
CASSERALPLNQPQHF
TGTGCCAGCAGTGAACGTGCCCTACCTTTAAATCAGCCCCAGCATTTT
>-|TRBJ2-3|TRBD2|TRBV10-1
CASSEGTSGRPGDWDTQYF
TGCGCCAGCAGTGAGGGGACTAGCGGGAGACCCGGAGACTGGGATACGCAGTATTTT
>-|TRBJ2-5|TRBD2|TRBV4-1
CASASGRGGLQETQYF
TGCGCCAGCGCTAGCGGGAGGGGGGGCCTTCAAGAGACCCAGTACTTC
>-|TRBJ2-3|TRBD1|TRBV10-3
CAIQPGQSTDTQYF
TGTGCCATTCAACCGGGACAGAGCACAGATACGCAGTATTTT